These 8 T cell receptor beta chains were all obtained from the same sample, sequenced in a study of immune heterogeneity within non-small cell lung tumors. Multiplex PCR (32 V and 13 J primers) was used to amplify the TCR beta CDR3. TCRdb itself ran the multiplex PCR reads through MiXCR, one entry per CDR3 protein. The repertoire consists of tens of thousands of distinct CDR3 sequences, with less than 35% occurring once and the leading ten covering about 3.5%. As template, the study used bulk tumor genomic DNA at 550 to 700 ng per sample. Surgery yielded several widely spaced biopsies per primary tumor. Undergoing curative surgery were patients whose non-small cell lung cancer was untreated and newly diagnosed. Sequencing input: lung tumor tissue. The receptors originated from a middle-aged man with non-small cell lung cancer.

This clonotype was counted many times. The CDR3 loop is CASSQEPIYAGYTF. The CDR3 region has the DNA TGCGCCAGCAGCCAAGAACCGATATATGCTGGCTACACCTTC. J is TRBJ1-2 and V is TRBV4-3; D is uncertain. Trimming left V 0 bases short and J 7 bases short, with 12 bases between. Germline V gene data show CDR1 as LGHNA and CDR2 as YSLEER. The CDR3 contains 14 residues.

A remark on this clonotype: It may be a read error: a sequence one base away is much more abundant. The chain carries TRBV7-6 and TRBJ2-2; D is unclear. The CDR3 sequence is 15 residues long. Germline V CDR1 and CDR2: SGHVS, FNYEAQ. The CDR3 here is CDSSRDTSNTGELFF. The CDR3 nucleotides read TGTGACAGCAGCCGCGACACTTCGAACACCGGGGAGCTGTTTTTT.

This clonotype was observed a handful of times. The CDR3 nucleotides read TGTGCCAGCAGCCCCTCGGTCGGGACAGGAGCCTACGAGCAGTACTTC. Protein product: CASSPSVGTGAYEQYF. This chain links TRBV4-2 with TRBJ2-7; 8 bases are a match to TRBD1. The V gene end was trimmed by 4 bases and the J gene end by 2 bases; junction bases not matched to a gene: 10. This CDR3 has 16 residues. Germline CDR1 LGHNA, CDR2 YNFKEQ.

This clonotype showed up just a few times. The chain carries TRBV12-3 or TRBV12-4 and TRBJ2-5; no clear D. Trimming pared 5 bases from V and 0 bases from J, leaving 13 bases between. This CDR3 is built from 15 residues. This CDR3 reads CASSPFGPNQETQYF. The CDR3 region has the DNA TGTGCCAGCAGTCCTTTCGGGCCGAACCAAGAGACCCAGTACTTC.

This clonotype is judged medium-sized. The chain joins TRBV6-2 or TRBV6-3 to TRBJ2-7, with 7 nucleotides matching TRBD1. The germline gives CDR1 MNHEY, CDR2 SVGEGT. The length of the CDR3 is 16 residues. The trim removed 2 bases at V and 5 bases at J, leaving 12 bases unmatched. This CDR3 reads CASSYAWDSRLHEQYF. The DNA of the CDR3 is TGTGCCAGCAGTTACGCGTGGGACAGCCGCTTGCACGAGCAGTACTTC.

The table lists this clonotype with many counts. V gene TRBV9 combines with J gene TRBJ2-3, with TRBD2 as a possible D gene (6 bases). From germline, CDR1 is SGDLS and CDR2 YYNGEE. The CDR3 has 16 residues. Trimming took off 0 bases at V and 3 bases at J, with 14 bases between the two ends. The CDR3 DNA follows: TGTGCCAGCAGCGTAGGGGTCGGCGGAGGGACAGATACGCAGTATTTT. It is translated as CASSVGVGGGTDTQYF. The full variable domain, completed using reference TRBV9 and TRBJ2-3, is DSGVTQTPKHLITATGQRVTLRCSPRSGDLSVYWYQQSLDQGLQFLIQYYNGEERAKGNILERFSAQQFPDLHSELNLSSLELGDSALYFCASSVGVGGGTDTQYFGPGTRLTVL.

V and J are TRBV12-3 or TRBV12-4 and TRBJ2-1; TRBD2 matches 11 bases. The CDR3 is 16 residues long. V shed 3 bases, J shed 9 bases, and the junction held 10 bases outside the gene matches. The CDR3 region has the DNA TGTGCCAGCAGTTTTGTTGGGCTAGCGGGAGGAGTTGAGCAGTTCTTC. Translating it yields CASSFVGLAGGVEQFF.

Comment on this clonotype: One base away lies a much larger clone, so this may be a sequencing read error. In DNA, the CDR3 is TGTGCCAGCAGCGTAAGGCAGGGTCGGTCACACCTCCACTTT. Its translation: CASSVRQGRSHLHF. The rearrangement joins TRBV7-2 to TRBJ1-6; D is perhaps TRBD1 (5 bases). This CDR3 is 14 amino acids long. In germline, CDR1 is SGHTA, CDR2 FQGNSA.